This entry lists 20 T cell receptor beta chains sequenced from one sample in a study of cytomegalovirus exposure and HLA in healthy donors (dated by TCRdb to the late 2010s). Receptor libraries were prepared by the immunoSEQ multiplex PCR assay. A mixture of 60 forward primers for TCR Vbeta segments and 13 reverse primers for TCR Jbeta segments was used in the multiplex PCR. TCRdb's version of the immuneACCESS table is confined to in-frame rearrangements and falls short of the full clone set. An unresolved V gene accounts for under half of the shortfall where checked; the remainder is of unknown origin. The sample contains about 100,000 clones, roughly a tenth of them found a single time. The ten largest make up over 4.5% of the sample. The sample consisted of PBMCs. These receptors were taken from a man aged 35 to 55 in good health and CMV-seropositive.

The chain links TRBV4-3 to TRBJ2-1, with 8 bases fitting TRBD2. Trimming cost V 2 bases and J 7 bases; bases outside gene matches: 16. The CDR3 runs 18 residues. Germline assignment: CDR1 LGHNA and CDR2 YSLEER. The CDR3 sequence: CASSQSMSGGSGANEQFF. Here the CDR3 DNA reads TGCGCCAGCAGCCAATCCATGAGCGGGGGTTCGGGGGCAAATGAGCAGTTCTTC.

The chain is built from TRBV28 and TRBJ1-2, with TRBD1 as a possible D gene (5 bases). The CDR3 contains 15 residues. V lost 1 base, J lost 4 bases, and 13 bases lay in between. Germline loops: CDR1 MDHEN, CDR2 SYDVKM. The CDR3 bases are TGTGCCAGCAGTTTATTCCCAGGGATGACCTATGGCTACACCTTC. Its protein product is CASSLFPGMTYGYTF.

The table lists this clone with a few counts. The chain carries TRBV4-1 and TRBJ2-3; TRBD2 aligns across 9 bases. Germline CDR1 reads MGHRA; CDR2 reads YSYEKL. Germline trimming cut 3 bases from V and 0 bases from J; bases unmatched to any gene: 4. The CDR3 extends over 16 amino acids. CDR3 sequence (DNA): TGCGCCAGCAGCCACGCCCTAGCGGGGAGCACAGATACGCAGTATTTT. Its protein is CASSHALAGSTDTQYF.

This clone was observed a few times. CDR3 sequence reads: CASSSAGSVQETQYF. For the CDR3, the DNA is TGTGCCAGCAGCTCCGCCGGAAGCGTCCAAGAGACCCAGTACTTC. The chain links TRBV7-2 to TRBJ2-5; D call uncertain. Germline V lookup: CDR1 SGHTA, CDR2 FQGNSA. The CDR3 loop spans 15 amino acids. V was cut by 4 bases and J by 1 base, with 13 bases left in between.

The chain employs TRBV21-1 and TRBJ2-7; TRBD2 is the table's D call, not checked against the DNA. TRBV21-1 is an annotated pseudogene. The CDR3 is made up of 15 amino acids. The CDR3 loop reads CASSPTASGREEQYF. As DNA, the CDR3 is TGTGCCAGCAGCCCTACCGCTAGCGGGAGGGAAGAGCAGTACTTC.

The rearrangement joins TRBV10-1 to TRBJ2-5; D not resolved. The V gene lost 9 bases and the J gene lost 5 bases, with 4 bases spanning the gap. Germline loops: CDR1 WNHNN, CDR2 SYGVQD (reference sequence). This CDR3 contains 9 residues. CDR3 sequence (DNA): TGCGCCAGTTCGGAGACCCAGTACTTC. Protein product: CASSETQYF.

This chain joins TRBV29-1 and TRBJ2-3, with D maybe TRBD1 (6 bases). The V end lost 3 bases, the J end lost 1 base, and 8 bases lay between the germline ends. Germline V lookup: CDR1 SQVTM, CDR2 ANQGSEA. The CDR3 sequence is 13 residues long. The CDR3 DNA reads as TGCAGCGTTGAGTCAGGGGGCACAGATACGCAGTATTTT. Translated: CSVESGGTDTQYF.

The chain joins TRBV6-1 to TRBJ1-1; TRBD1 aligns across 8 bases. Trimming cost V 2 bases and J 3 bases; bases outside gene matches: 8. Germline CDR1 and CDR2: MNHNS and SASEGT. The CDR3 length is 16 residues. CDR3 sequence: CASSEYYGQGYTEAFF. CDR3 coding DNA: TGTGCCAGCAGTGAATACTACGGACAGGGTTACACTGAAGCTTTCTTT.

This CDR3 is CASSLEGAPYEQYF. The DNA for the CDR3 is TGTGCCAGCAGTTTAGAGGGAGCCCCCTACGAGCAGTACTTC. This chain joins TRBV27 and TRBJ2-7; perhaps TRBD2 as D (5 bases). The germline gives CDR1 MNHEY, CDR2 SMNVEV (reference sequence). The V gene lost 2 bases and the J gene lost 2 bases, with 10 bases spanning the gap. The length of the CDR3 is 14 residues.

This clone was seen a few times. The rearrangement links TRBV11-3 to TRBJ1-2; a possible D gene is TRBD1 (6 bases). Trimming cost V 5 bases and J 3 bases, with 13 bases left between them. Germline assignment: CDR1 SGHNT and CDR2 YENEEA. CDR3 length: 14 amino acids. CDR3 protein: CASSRYRTDYGYTF. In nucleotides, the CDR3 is TGTGCCAGCAGCCGGTACAGGACAGACTATGGCTACACCTTC.

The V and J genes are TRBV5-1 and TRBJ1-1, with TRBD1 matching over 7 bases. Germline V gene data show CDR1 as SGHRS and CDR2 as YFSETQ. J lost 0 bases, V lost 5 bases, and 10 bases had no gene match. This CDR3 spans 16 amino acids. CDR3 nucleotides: TGCGCCAGCAGACGGACAGGCCAACCTTTGAACACTGAAGCTTTCTTT. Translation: CASRRTGQPLNTEAFF.

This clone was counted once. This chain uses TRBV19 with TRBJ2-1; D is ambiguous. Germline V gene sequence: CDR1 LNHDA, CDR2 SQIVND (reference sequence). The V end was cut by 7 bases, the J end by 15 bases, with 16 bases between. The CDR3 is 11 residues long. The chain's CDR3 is CASTDSLDWFF. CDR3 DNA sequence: TGTGCCAGTACCGACTCCCTTGACTGGTTCTTC.

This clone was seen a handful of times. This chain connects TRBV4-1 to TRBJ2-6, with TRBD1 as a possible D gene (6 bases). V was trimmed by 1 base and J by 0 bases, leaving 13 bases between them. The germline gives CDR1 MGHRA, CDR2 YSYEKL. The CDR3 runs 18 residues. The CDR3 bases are TGCGCCAGCAGCCAAGGAGCAGGGGATTTCTCTGGGGCCAACGTCCTGACTTTC. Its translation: CASSQGAGDFSGANVLTF.

The CDR3 DNA reads as TGTGCCAGCAGTTCCCGGGAGGCAGGAACAGATACGCAGTATTTT. This codes for CASSSREAGTDTQYF. V gene TRBV7-3 combines with J gene TRBJ2-3; 7 bases agree with TRBD2. Germline loops: CDR1 SGHTA, CDR2 FQGTGA. The CDR3 extends over 15 amino acids. Germline trimming cut 6 bases from V and 3 bases from J; bases unmatched to any gene: 9.

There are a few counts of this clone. CDR3 loop: CASSAPVGGHSYEQYF. The CDR3 DNA is TGTGCCAGCAGTGCCCCCGTCGGGGGGCACTCCTACGAGCAGTACTTC. The chain uses TRBV6-1 and TRBJ2-7; maybe TRBD2 (7 bases). Trimming pared 4 bases from V and 0 bases from J, leaving 16 bases between. CDR3 length: 16 amino acids. The germline gives CDR1 MNHNS, CDR2 SASEGT.

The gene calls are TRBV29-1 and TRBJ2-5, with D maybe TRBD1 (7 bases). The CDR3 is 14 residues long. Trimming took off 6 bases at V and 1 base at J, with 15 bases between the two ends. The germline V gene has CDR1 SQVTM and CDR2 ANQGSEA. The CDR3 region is CSVGGQSLQETQYF. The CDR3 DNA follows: TGCAGCGTGGGGGGACAGAGCCTCCAAGAGACCCAGTACTTC.

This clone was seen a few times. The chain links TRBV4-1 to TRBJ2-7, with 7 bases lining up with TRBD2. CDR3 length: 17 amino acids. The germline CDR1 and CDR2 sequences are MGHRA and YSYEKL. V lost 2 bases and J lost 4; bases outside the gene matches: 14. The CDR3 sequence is CASSQQSTGLVGYEQYF. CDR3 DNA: TGCGCCAGCAGCCAACAATCCACCGGACTAGTAGGGTACGAGCAGTACTTC.

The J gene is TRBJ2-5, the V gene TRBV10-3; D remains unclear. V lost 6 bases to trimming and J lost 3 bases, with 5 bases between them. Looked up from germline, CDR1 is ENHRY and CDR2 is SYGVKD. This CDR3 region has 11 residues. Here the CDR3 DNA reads TGTGCCATCAGGCGAGAAGAGACCCAGTACTTC. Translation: CAIRREETQYF.

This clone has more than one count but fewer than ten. CDR3 protein: CATSRDTRSETQYF. CDR3 DNA: TGTGCCACCAGCAGAGATACCCGGTCAGAGACCCAGTACTTC. This chain connects TRBV15 to TRBJ2-5; unclear D gene. V lost 0 bases, J lost 4 bases, and 9 bases lay in between. Germline CDR1 LNHNV, CDR2 YYDKDF (reference sequence). This CDR3 is 14 amino acids long.

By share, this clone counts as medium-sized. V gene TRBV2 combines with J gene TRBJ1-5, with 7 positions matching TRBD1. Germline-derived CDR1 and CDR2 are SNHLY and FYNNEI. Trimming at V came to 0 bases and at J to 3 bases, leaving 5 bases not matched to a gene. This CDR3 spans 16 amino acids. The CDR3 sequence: CASSEAVDRFNQPQHF. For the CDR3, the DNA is TGTGCCAGCAGTGAAGCGGTGGACAGGTTCAATCAGCCCCAGCATTTT.